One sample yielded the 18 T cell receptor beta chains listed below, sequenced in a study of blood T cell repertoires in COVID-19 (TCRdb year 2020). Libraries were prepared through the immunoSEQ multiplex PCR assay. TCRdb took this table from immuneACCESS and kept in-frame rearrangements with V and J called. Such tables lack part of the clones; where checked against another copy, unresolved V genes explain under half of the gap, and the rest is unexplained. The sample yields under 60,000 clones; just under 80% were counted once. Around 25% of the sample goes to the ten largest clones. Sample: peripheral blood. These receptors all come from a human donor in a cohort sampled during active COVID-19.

The CDR3 reads CASSPGRGEDTEAFF. The CDR3 coding sequence is TGTGCCAGCAGTCCCGGCAGGGGGGAGGACACTGAAGCTTTCTTT. The chain has TRBV3-1 (or the pseudogene TRBV3-2) and TRBJ1-1; 7 bases line up with TRBD1. CDR1 LGHDT and CDR2 YNNKEL come from the germline V gene (reference sequence). The V gene end was trimmed by 6 bases and the J gene end by 3 bases; junction bases not matched to a gene: 10. This CDR3 has 15 residues.

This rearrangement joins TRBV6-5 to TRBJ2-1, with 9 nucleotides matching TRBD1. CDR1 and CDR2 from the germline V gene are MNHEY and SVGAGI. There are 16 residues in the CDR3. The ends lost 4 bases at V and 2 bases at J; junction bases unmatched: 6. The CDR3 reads CASSLTGTGTYNEQFF. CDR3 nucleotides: TGTGCCAGCAGTTTAACCGGGACAGGGACCTACAATGAGCAGTTCTTC.

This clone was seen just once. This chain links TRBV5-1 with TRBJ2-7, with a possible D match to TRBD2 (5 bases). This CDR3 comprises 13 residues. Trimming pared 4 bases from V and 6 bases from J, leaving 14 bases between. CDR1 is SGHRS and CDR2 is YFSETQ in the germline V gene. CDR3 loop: CASSTLPAGEQYF. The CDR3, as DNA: TGCGCCAGCAGCACACTCCCGGCGGGCGAGCAGTACTTC.

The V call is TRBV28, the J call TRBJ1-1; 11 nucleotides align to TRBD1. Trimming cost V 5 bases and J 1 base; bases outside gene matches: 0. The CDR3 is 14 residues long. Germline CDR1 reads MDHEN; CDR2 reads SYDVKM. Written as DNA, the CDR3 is TGTGCCAGCAGTGGACAGGGGGCGAACACTGAAGCTTTCTTT. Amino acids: CASSGQGANTEAFF.

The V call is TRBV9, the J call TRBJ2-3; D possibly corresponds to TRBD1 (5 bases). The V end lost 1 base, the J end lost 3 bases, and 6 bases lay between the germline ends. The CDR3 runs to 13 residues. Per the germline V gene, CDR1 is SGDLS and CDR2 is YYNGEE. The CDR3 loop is CASSVRGTDTQYF. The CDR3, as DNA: TGTGCCAGCAGCGTAAGGGGTACAGATACGCAGTATTTT.

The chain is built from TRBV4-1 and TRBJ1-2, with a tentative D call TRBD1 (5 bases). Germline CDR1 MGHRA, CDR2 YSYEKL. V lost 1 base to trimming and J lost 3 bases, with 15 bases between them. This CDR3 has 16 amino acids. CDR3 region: CASSQVRQIQHYGYTF. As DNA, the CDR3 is TGCGCCAGCAGCCAAGTCCGACAGATACAACACTATGGCTACACCTTC.

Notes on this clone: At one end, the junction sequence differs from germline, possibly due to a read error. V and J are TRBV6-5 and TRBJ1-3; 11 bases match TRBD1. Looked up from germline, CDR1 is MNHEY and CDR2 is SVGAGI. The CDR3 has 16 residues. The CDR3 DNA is TGTGCCAGCAGTTACTGGACAGGGGGCGTAGGGAAACACCATATATTT. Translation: CASSYWTGGVGKHHIF.

The CDR3 DNA is TGTGCCAGCAGCTTAGCGGGTGACAGGGTGGGCGAGCAGTACTTC. As protein: CASSLAGDRVGEQYF. J is TRBJ2-7 and V is TRBV7-6, with 7 bases matching TRBD1. The germline CDR1 and CDR2 sequences are SGHVS and FNYEAQ. The trim removed 0 bases at V and 6 bases at J, leaving 8 bases unmatched. The CDR3 runs 15 residues.

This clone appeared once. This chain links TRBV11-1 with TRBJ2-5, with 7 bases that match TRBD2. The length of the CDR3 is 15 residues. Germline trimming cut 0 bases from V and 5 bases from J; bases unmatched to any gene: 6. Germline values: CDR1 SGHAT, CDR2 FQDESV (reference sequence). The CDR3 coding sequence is TGTGCCAGCAGCTTAGCCGGTGCGGGGGTGGAGACCCAGTACTTC. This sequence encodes CASSLAGAGVETQYF. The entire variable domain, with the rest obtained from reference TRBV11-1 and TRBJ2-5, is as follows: EAEVAQSPRYKITEKSQAVAFWCDPISGHATLYWYRQILGQGPELLVQFQDESVVDDSQLPKDRFSAERLKGVDSTLKIQPAELGDSAMYLCASSLAGAGVETQYFGPGTRLLVL.

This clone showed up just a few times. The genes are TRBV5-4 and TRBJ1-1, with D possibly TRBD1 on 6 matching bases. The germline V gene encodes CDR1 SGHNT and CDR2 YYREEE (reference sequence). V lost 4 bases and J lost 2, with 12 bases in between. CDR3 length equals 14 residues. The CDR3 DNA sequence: TGTGCCAGCAGCCAACAGGGAACTAACACTGAAGCTTTCTTT. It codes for CASSQQGTNTEAFF.

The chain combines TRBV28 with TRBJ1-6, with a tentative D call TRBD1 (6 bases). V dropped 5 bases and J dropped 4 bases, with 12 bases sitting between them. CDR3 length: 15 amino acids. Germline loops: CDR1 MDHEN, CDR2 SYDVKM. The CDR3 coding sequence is TGTGCCAGCAGTGTCCAGGGGTATTATAATTCACCCCTCCACTTT. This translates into CASSVQGYYNSPLHF.

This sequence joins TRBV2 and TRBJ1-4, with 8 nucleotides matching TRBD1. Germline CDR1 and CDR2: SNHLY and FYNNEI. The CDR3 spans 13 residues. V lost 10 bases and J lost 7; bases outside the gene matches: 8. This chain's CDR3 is CATSRDRGEKLFF. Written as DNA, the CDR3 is TGTGCCACCTCGAGAGACAGGGGTGAAAAACTGTTTTTT.

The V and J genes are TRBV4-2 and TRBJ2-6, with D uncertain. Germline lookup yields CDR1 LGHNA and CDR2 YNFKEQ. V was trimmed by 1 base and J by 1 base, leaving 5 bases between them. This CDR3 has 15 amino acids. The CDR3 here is CASSQGQSGANVLTF. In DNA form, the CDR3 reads TGTGCCAGCAGCCAAGGGCAGTCTGGGGCCAACGTCCTGACTTTC.

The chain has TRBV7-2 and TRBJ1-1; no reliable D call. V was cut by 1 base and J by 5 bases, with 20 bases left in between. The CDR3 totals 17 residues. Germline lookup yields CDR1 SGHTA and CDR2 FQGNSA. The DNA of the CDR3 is TGTGCCAGCAGCTTAGAAGTCTACCGAGCCCGGAGGACTGAAGCTTTCTTT. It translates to CASSLEVYRARRTEAFF.

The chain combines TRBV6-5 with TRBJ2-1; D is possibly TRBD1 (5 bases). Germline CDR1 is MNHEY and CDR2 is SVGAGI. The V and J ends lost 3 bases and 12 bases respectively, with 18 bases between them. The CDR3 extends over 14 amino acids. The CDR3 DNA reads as TGTGCCAGCAGTTATACGGGTGGGGCTAAGGGGCAGTTCTTC. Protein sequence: CASSYTGGAKGQFF.

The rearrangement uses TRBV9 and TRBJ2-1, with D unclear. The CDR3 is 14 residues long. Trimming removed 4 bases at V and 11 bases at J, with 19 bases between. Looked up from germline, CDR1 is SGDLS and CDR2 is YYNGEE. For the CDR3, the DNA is TGTGCCAGCAGCCCACATACCCCCCCCTCGCAGCAGTTCTTC. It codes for CASSPHTPPSQQFF.

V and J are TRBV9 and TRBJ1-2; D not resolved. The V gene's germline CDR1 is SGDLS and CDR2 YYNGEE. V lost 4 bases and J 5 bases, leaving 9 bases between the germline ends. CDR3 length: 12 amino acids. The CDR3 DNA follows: TGTGCCAGCAGCCATCCTAGGTATGGCTACACCTTC. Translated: CASSHPRYGYTF. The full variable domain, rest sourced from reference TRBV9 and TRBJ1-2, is DSGVTQTPKHLITATGQRVTLRCSPRSGDLSVYWYQQSLDQGLQFLIQYYNGEERAKGNILERFSAQQFPDLHSELNLSSLELGDSALYFCASSHPRYGYTFGSGTRLTVV.

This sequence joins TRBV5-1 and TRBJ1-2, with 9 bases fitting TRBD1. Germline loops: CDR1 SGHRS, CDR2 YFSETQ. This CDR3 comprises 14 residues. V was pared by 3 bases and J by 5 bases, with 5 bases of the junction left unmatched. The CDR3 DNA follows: TGCGCCAGCAGCTCCCTGACAGGGGGGTATGGCTACACCTTC. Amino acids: CASSSLTGGYGYTF.